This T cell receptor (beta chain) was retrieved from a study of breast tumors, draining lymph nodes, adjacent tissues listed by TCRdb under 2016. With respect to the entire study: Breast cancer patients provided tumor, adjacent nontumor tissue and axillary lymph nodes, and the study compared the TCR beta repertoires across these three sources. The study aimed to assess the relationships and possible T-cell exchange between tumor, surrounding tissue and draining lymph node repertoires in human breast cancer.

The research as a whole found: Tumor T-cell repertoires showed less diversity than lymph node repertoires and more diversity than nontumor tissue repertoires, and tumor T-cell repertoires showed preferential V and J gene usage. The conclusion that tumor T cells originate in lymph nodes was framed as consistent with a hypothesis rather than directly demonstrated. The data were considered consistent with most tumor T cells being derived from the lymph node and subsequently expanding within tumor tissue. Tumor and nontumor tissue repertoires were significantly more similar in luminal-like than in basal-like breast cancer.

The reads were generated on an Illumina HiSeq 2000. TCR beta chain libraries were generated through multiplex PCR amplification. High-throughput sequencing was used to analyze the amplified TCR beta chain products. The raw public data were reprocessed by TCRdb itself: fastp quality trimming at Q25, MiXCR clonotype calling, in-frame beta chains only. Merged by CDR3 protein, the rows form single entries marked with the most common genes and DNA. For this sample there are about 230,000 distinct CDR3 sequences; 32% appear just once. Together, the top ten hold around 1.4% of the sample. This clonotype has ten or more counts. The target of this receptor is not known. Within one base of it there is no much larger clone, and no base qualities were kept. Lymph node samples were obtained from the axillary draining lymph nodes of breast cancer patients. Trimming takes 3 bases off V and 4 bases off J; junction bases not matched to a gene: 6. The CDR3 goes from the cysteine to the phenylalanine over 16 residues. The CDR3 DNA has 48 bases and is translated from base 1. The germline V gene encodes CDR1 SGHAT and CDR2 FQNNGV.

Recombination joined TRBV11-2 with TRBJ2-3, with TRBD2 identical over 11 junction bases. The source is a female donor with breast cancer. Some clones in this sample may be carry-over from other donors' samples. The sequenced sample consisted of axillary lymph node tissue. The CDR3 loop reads CASSLNSGRGSDTQYF. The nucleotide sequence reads TGTGCCAGCAGCTTGAATAGCGGGAGGGGTTCAGATACGCAGTATTTT.